The source of this TCR beta chain is a study of OX40 agonist ivuxolimab in advanced cancers. The CDR3 contains 18 residues. CDR1 and CDR2 (germline): MRHNA, SNTAGT. Trimming cost V 0 bases and J 0 bases, with 14 bases left between them. The protocol was immunoSEQ multiplex PCR, while the TCRdb copy is restricted to in-frame clones and leaves out a portion. The data show around 46,000 clones, roughly four fifths seen once. At cycle 4 day 1, cycle 7 day 1, and baseline, blood was sampled. The TCR sequence derives from an adult with an advanced solid tumor such as melanoma, head and neck, liver or kidney cancer. The chain couples TRBV6-4 to TRBJ2-2, with unresolved D. This material consisted of CD4+ or CD8+ T cells sorted from blood, taken in a trial of the OX40 agonist ivuxolimab. The DNA of the CDR3 is TGTGCCAGCAGTGACTCGAACTTGCGCCTGGCGAACACCGGGGAGCTGTTTTTT. Amino acid sequence: CASSDSNLRLANTGELFF.